Sequencing of this TCR beta chain was carried out in a study of T cells in Graves' hyperthyroidism and ophthalmopathy. TCR beta CDR3 regions were amplified from RNA transcripts. With the HTBI primer set, the TCR CDR3 went through a first round of RT-PCR. From the multiplex PCR reads, TCRdb called clonotypes with MiXCR, one entry per CDR3 protein. The repertoire holds about 350,000 distinct CDR3 sequences, with around 14% as singletons. CDR3 length: 13 residues. Germline CDR1 and CDR2: MNHEY and SVGEGT. The V gene lost 4 bases and the J gene lost 6 bases, with 12 bases spanning the gap. As for this clonotype: One base away lies a much larger clone, so this may be a sequencing read error.

These patients, aged 18 to 65, had recently diagnosed hyperthyroidism lasting under 2 months. Uncontrolled infections, other autoimmune diseases, pregnancy or lactation led to exclusion of patients. Sequencing was performed on blood. The receptor was isolated from a young woman with Graves' hyperthyroidism. The gene calls are TRBV6-2 or TRBV6-3 and TRBJ1-2; D is unclear. CDR3 sequence: CASSLSPADGYTF. The CDR3 DNA is TGTGCCAGCAGTTTAAGTCCGGCTGATGGCTACACCTTC.